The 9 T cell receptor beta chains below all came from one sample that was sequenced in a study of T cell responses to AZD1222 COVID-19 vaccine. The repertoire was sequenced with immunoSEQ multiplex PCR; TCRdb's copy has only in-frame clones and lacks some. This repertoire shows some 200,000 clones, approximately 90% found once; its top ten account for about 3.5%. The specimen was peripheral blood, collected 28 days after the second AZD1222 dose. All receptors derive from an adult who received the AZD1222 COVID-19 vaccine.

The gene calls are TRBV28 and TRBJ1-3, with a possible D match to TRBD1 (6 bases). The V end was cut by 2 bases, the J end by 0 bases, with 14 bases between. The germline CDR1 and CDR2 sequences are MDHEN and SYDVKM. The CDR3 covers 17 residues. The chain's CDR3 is CASSLVTHRVSGNTIYF. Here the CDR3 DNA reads TGTGCCAGCAGTTTAGTAACTCACAGGGTCTCTGGAAACACCATATATTTT.

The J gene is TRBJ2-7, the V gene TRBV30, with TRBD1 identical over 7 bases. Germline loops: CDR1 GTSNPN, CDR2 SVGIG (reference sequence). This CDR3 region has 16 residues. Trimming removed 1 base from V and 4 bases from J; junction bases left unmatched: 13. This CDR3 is CAWSAPRGGGLYEQYF. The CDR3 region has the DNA TGTGCCTGGAGTGCCCCCCGAGGGGGCGGATTATACGAGCAGTACTTC.

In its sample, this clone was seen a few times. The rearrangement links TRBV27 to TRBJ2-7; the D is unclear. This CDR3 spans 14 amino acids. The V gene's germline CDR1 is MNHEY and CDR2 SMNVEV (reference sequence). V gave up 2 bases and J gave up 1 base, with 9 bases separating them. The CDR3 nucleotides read TGTGCCAGCAGTTTAAGGCCAGAATCCTACGAGCAGTACTTC. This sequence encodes CASSLRPESYEQYF.

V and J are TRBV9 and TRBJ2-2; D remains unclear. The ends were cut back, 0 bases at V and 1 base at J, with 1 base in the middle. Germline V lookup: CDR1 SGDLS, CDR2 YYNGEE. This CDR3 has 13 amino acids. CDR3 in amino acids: CASSVENTGELFF. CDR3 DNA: TGTGCCAGCAGCGTAGAGAACACCGGGGAGCTGTTTTTT.

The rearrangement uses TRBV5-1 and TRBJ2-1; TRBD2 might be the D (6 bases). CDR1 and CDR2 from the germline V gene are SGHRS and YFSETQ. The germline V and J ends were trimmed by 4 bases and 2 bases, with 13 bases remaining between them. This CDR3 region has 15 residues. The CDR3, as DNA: TGCGCCAGCAGCCAAACCGGGACTCCCTACAATGAGCAGTTCTTC. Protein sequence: CASSQTGTPYNEQFF.

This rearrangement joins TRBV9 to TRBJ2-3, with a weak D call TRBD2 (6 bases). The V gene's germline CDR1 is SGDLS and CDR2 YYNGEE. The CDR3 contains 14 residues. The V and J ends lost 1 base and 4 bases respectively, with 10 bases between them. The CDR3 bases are TGTGCCAGCAGCGTATGGGGGGACTCAGATACGCAGTATTTT. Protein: CASSVWGDSDTQYF.

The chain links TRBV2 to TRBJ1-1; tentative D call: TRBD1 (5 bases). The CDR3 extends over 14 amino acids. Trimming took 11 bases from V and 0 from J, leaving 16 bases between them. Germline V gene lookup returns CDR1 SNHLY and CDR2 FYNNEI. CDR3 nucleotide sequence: TGTGCCCGCTCCGGGGGAGCAATGAACACTGAAGCTTTCTTT. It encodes CARSGGAMNTEAFF.

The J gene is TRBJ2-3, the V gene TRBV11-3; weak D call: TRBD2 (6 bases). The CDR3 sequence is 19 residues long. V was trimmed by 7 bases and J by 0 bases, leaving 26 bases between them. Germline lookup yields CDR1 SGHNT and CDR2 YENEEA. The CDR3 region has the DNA TGTGCCAGCACCGCGGGGCCGTCTATAAGCGCTTCTAGCACAGATACGCAGTATTTT. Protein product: CASTAGPSISASSTDTQYF. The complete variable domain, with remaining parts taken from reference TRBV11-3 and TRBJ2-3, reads EAGVVQSPRYKIIEKKQPVAFWCNPISGHNTLYWYLQNLGQGPELLIRYENEEAVDDSQLPKDRFSAERLKGVDSTLKIQPAELGDSAVYLCASTAGPSISASSTDTQYFGPGTRLTVL.

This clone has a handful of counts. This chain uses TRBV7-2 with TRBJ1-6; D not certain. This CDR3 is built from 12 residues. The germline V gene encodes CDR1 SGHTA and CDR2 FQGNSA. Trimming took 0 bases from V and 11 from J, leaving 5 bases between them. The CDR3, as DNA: TGTGCCAGCAGCTTAGCGGTGCCACCCCTCCACTTT. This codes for CASSLAVPPLHF.